This entry lists 14 T cell receptor beta chains sequenced from one sample in a study of cytomegalovirus exposure and HLA in healthy donors. The assay was immunoSEQ multiplex PCR, and TCRdb's table has in-frame clones only and misses some. Of more than 200,000 clones listed, roughly 87% were seen once; the top ten hold approximately 3%. The specimen was PBMCs. These TCRs come from a young woman in good health and CMV-seronegative.

This sequence joins TRBV7-9 and TRBJ2-2; D is undetermined. CDR1 and CDR2 from the germline V gene are SEHNR and FQNEAQ (reference sequence). The CDR3 length is 13 residues. The V end lost 6 bases, the J end lost 6 bases, and 11 bases lay between the germline ends. The CDR3 DNA is TGTGCCAGCAGGCCCTTGGATGCCGGGGAGCTGTTTTTT. Encoded protein: CASRPLDAGELFF.

The chain links TRBV10-3 to TRBJ2-1; D not resolved. This CDR3 spans 15 amino acids. Germline V gives CDR1 ENHRY, CDR2 SYGVKD. Trimming stripped 6 bases from V and 1 base from J, with 13 bases between. The CDR3 sequence: CAIRPGRWSYNEQFF. The CDR3 DNA follows: TGTGCCATCAGGCCTGGTAGGTGGTCCTACAATGAGCAGTTCTTC.

The gene calls are TRBV29-1 and TRBJ2-2; D remains unclear. CDR3 length: 12 amino acids. Trimming shortened V by 7 bases and J by 0 bases, and 6 bases separated the two germline ends. Germline V gene sequence: CDR1 SQVTM, CDR2 ANQGSEA. Here the CDR3 DNA reads TGCAGCGCCAACACGAACACCGGGGAGCTGTTTTTT. It specifies CSANTNTGELFF.

The V call is TRBV6-9, the J call TRBJ2-5, with D possibly being TRBD1 (5 bases). The germline V gene has CDR1 MNHGY and CDR2 SVAAGI. The germline V and J ends were trimmed by 9 bases and 1 base, with 12 bases remaining between them. This CDR3 has 13 amino acids. This chain's CDR3 is CASPGHLQETQYF. Written as DNA, the CDR3 is TGTGCCAGTCCCGGACACCTCCAAGAGACCCAGTACTTC.

The rearrangement links TRBV27 to TRBJ2-3; TRBD2 agrees at 12 bases. In germline, CDR1 is MNHEY, CDR2 SMNVEV (reference sequence). With V trimmed by 6 bases and J by 6 bases, 7 bases remained unmatched. This CDR3 is 15 amino acids long. The CDR3 protein is CASSHGLAGFDTQYF. For the CDR3, the DNA is TGTGCCAGCAGCCATGGACTAGCGGGATTCGATACGCAGTATTTT.

The rearrangement links TRBV6-1 to TRBJ2-7; the D call may be TRBD1 or TRBD2 (5 bases each). The germline V gene encodes CDR1 MNHNS and CDR2 SASEGT. CDR3 length equals 12 residues. The V end was cut by 2 bases, the J end by 9 bases, with 11 bases between. CDR3 DNA sequence: TGTGCCAGCAGTGAACGGGGCTCGAGGCAGTACTTC. It is translated as CASSERGSRQYF.

The gene calls are TRBV15 and TRBJ2-7, with TRBD2 matching over 10 bases. Losses at the gene ends were 0 bases for V and 5 bases for J; bases not matched to a gene: 7. Per germline, CDR1 LNHNV and CDR2 YYDKDF (reference sequence). The CDR3 contains 16 residues. The CDR3 sequence: CATSRDRPLAGDEQYF. The CDR3, as DNA: TGTGCCACCAGCAGAGATCGACCGCTAGCGGGAGACGAGCAGTACTTC. Complete variable domain (other parts from reference TRBV15 and TRBJ2-7): DAMVIQNPRYQVTQFGKPVTLSCSQTLNHNVMYWYQQKSSQAPKLLFHYYDKDFNNEADTPDNFQSRRPNTSFCFLDIRSPGLGDTAMYLCATSRDRPLAGDEQYFGPGTRLTVT.

This rearrangement joins TRBV28 to TRBJ2-5, with 14 nucleotides matching TRBD2. J lost 2 bases, V lost 2 bases, and 10 bases had no gene match. The CDR3 spans 19 residues. Germline assignment: CDR1 MDHEN and CDR2 SYDVKM. The CDR3 sequence: CASSLAPPGLAGAQETQYF. The CDR3 nucleotides read TGTGCCAGCAGTTTAGCCCCACCGGGACTAGCGGGAGCTCAAGAGACCCAGTACTTC.

Only one count was recorded for this clone. This chain connects TRBV5-1 to TRBJ2-7; tentatively, D is TRBD2 (5 bases). Trimming cost V 1 base and J 6 bases, with 11 bases left between them. CDR3 length: 13 amino acids. Germline V gene lookup returns CDR1 SGHRS and CDR2 YFSETQ. CDR3 in amino acids: CASSLLLDREQYF. The CDR3 DNA sequence: TGCGCCAGCAGCTTGCTACTAGATCGCGAGCAGTACTTC.

The chain combines TRBV7-3 with TRBJ2-7; TRBD1 is a possible D gene (6 bases). Germline V gene sequence: CDR1 SGHTA, CDR2 FQGTGA. The CDR3 extends over 18 amino acids. V dropped 0 bases and J dropped 6 bases, with 24 bases sitting between them. DNA for the CDR3: TGTGCCAGCAGCTTAACCGGGGTAGACAGGCCCGTGTGTGGCGAGCAGTACTTC. Protein product: CASSLTGVDRPVCGEQYF.

V is TRBV7-9 and J is TRBJ2-7; D possibly corresponds to TRBD1 (5 bases). The CDR3 has 15 residues. Trimming took 2 bases from V and 6 from J, leaving 17 bases between them. Germline V gives CDR1 SEHNR, CDR2 FQNEAQ (reference sequence). The chain's CDR3 is CASSLNTGPLGEQYF. Written as DNA, the CDR3 is TGTGCCAGCAGCTTAAATACAGGACCACTGGGCGAGCAGTACTTC. Full variable domain (remainder filled in from reference TRBV7-9 and TRBJ2-7): DTGVSQNPRHKITKRGQNVTFRCDPISEHNRLYWYRQTLGQGPEFLTYFQNEAQLEKSRLLSDRFSAERPKGSFSTLEIQRTEQGDSAMYLCASSLNTGPLGEQYFGPGTRLTVT.

This chain uses TRBV11-3 with TRBJ2-2; D is possibly TRBD2 (5 bases). This CDR3 is 14 amino acids long. Trimming pared 0 bases from V and 6 bases from J, leaving 8 bases between. CDR1 SGHNT and CDR2 YENEEA come from the germline V gene. In nucleotides, the CDR3 is TGTGCCAGCAGCTTAGATGGACTTTCCGGGGAGCTGTTTTTT. Translated: CASSLDGLSGELFF. The full variable domain, in which reference TRBV11-3 and TRBJ2-2 provide the parts outside the CDR3, is EAGVVQSPRYKIIEKKQPVAFWCNPISGHNTLYWYLQNLGQGPELLIRYENEEAVDDSQLPKDRFSAERLKGVDSTLKIQPAELGDSAVYLCASSLDGLSGELFFGEGSRLTVL.

The chain carries TRBV9 and TRBJ2-5, with 11 positions matching TRBD2. Germline values: CDR1 SGDLS, CDR2 YYNGEE. CDR3 size: 17 residues. Germline trimming cut 0 bases from V and 2 bases from J; bases unmatched to any gene: 6. The CDR3 region has the DNA TGTGCCAGCAGCGTAGCGGGCGGGACTAGCGGACAAGAGACCCAGTACTTC. This encodes CASSVAGGTSGQETQYF.

This clone was recorded once. In DNA, the CDR3 is TGTGCCAGCAGCTTGTGGGGGTCCAATGAGCAGTTCTTC. Protein product: CASSLWGSNEQFF. V gene TRBV7-9 combines with J gene TRBJ2-1; D tentatively fits TRBD1 or TRBD2 (5 bases each). Germline-derived CDR1 and CDR2 are SEHNR and FQNEAQ (reference sequence). Deletions cut 3 bases from V and 6 bases from J, with 9 bases between. The CDR3 has 13 amino acids.